This T cell receptor (beta chain) was found in a study of control samples from healthy donors and cancer patients. Generated by immunoSEQ multiplex PCR, the TCRdb table keeps only in-frame clones and is missing some. The sample carries about 44,000 clones, about 87% recorded once. The CDR3 is 16 amino acids. Trimming shortened V by 2 bases and J by 2 bases, and 15 bases separated the two germline ends. Germline V lookup: CDR1 MNHNS, CDR2 SASEGT. This TCR derives from a woman aged 55-69 years with lung cancer. Sequenced material: PBMCs. This chain uses TRBV6-1 with TRBJ1-2; D unclear. DNA of the CDR3: TGTGCCAGCAGTGAATCTTTCGACTTAGGGAACTATGGCTACACCTTC. It codes for CASSESFDLGNYGYTF.